This TCR beta chain comes out of a study of blood T cell repertoires in COVID-19. On the study more broadly: Both acute and convalescent COVID-19 samples were obtained from the United States, Italy and Spain. PBMCs, B-cell-depleted T cells, or T cells provided the cDNA or gDNA that made up the material.

How the authors handled the data: Counts of nucleated cells, estimated from reference gene primer amplification, were obtained. Method: immunoSEQ multiplex PCR; TCRdb's copy keeps in-frame clones and lacks some. The D gene and trimming were derived from the DNA, and the V and J assignments and clone size from that table. The sample lists about 160,000 clones, roughly 84% occurring once. CDR1 and CDR2 (germline): MNHEY, SVGEGT. Trimming at V came to 2 bases and at J to 4 bases, leaving 4 bases not matched to a gene. There are 15 residues in the CDR3. The chain carries TRBV6-2 or TRBV6-3 and TRBJ1-1; 10 nucleotides agree with TRBD1. Sequencing input: peripheral blood. This clonotype was sampled from a man aged 40-55 years with acute or convalescent COVID-19. CDR3 nucleotides: TGTGCCAGCAGTTACCCCGGACAGGGGGGCACTGAAGCTTTCTTT. Translating gives CASSYPGQGGTEAFF.